The T cell receptor beta chain described here comes from a study of blood T cell repertoires in COVID-19. Study in general: Whether acute or convalescent, the COVID-19 samples came from the United States, Italy and Spain. Sources were T cells, B-cell-depleted T cells, or PBMCs; the material itself was cDNA or gDNA.

Authors' methods: It was from reference gene primer amplification that nucleated cell counts were estimated. TCRdb's table, derived via immunoSEQ multiplex PCR, lists solely in-frame clones and lacks some. D and trimming were read from the DNA, whereas the V and J calls and clone size are those reported in that table. In the table there are 130,000 to 150,000 clones, 84% of which are singletons. V was trimmed by 3 bases and J by 6 bases, leaving 5 bases between them. Per germline, CDR1 KGHSH and CDR2 LQKENI. This CDR3 has 12 amino acids. Sequencing was done on a sample of peripheral blood. The V gene is TRBV18, the J gene TRBJ2-2; D is uncertain. The sequence was obtained from a woman aged 45-60 years in a cohort sampled during active or convalescent COVID-19. The DNA of the CDR3 is TGTGCCAGCTCACCCCCCGCCGGGGAGCTGTTTTTT. Translation: CASSPPAGELFF.